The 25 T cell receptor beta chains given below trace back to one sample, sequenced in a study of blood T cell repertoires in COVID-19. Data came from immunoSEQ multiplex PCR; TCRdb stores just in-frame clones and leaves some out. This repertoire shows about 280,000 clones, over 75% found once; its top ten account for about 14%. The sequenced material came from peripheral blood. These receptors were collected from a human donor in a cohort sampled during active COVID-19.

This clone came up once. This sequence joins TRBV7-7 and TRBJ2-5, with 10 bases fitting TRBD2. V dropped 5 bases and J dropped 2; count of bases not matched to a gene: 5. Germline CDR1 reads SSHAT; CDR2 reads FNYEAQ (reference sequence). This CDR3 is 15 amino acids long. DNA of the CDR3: TGTGCCAGCAGCATTAGCGGGAGGATGCAAGAGACCCAGTACTTC. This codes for CASSISGRMQETQYF. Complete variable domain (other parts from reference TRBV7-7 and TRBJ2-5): GAGVSQSPRYKVTKRGQDVTLRCDPISSHATLYWYQQALGQGPEFLTYFNYEAQPDKSGLPSDRFSAERPEGSISTLTIQRTEQRDSAMYRCASSISGRMQETQYFGPGTRLLVL.

CDR3 residues: CASSFAGRGETQYF. The CDR3 DNA reads TGTGCCAGCAGCTTTGCGGGGAGGGGAGAGACCCAGTACTTC. The chain employs TRBV7-3 and TRBJ2-5; 7 bases line up with TRBD2. Germline V lookup: CDR1 SGHTA, CDR2 FQGTGA. This CDR3 contains 14 residues. V lost 3 bases to trimming and J lost 4 bases; unmatched junction nucleotides: 5.

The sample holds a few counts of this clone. The CDR3 protein is CASGRTYNEQFF. Here the CDR3 DNA reads TGTGCTAGTGGGCGCACCTACAATGAGCAGTTCTTC. The V and J genes are TRBV12-5 and TRBJ2-1; D is ambiguous. The V gene lost 6 bases and the J gene lost 2 bases, with 5 bases spanning the gap. Germline V lookup: CDR1 LGHNT, CDR2 FRNRAP. The CDR3 spans 12 residues.

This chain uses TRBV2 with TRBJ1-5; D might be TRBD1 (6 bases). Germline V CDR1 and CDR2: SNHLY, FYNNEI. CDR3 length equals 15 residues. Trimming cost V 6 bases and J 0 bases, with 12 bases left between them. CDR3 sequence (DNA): TGTGCCAGCAGGGGGCAGGGGAATAGCAATCAGCCCCAGCATTTT. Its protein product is CASRGQGNSNQPQHF.

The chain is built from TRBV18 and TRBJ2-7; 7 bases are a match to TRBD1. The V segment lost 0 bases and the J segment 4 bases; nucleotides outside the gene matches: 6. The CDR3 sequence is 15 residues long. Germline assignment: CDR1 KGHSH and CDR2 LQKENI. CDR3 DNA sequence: TGTGCCAGCTCACCACCAGGACAGGTTAATTACGAGCAGTACTTC. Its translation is CASSPPGQVNYEQYF.

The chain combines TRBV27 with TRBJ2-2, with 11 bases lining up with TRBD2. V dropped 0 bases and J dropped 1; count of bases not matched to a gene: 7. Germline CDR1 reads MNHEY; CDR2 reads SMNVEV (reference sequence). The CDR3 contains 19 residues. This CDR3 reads CASSLSSALAGGNTGELFF. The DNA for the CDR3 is TGTGCCAGCAGTTTATCTTCGGCCCTAGCGGGAGGGAACACCGGGGAGCTGTTTTTT.

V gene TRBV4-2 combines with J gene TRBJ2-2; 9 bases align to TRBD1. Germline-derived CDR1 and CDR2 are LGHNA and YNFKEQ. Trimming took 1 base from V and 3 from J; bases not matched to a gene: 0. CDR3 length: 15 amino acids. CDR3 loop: CASSQGDRDTGELFF. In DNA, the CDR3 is TGTGCCAGCAGCCAAGGGGACAGGGACACCGGGGAGCTGTTTTTT.

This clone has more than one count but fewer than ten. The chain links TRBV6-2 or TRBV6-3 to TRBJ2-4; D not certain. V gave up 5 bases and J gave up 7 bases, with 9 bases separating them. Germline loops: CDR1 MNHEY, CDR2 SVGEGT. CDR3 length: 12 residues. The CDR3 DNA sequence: TGTGCCAGCAGTCTAGTGTCGAACATTCAGTACTTC. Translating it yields CASSLVSNIQYF.

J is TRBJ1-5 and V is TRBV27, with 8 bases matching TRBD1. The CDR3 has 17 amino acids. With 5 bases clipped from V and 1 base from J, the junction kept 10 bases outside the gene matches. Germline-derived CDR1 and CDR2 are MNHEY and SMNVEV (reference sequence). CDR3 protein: CASSARTGLGSNQPQHF. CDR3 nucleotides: TGTGCCAGCAGTGCGCGGACAGGGTTGGGGAGCAATCAGCCCCAGCATTTT.

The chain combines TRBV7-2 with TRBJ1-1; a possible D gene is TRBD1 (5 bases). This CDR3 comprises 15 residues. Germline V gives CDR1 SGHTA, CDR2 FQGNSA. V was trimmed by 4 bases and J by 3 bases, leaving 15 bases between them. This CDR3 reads CASSSTRGGDTEAFF. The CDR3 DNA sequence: TGTGCCAGCAGCTCGACAAGGGGCGGGGACACTGAAGCTTTCTTT.

The CDR3 sequence is CASSVAGVENEQFF. The CDR3 DNA sequence: TGTGCCAGCAGCGTAGCGGGAGTGGAAAATGAGCAGTTCTTC. The chain links TRBV9 to TRBJ2-1; possibly TRBD2 for D (6 bases). Germline loops: CDR1 SGDLS, CDR2 YYNGEE. The CDR3 totals 14 residues. With 0 bases removed from V and 7 bases from J, the gap between germline ends came to 11 bases.

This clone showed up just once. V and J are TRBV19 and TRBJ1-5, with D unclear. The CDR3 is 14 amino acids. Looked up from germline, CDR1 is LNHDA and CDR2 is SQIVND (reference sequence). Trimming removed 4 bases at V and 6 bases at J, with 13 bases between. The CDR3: CASSKRNTGQPQHF. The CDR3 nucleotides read TGTGCCAGTAGTAAGAGAAACACGGGTCAGCCCCAGCATTTT.

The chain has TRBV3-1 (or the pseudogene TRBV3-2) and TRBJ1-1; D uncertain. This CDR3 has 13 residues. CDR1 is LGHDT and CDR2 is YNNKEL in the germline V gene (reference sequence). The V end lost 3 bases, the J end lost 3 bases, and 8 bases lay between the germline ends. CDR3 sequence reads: CASSQLRDTEAFF. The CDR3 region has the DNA TGTGCCAGCAGCCAGCTCCGGGACACTGAAGCTTTCTTT.

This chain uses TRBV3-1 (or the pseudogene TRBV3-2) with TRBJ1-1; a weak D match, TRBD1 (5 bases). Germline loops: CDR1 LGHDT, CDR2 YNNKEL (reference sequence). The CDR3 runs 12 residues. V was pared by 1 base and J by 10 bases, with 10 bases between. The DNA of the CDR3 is TGTGCCAGCAGCCAAGTTGGGGCGACAGCTTTCTTT. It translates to CASSQVGATAFF.

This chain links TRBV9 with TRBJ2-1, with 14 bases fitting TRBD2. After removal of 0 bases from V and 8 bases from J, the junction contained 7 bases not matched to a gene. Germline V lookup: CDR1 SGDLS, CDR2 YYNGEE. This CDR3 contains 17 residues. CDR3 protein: CASSVDTPGLAGDEQFF. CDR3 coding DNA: TGTGCCAGCAGCGTAGATACCCCGGGACTAGCGGGAGATGAGCAGTTCTTC.

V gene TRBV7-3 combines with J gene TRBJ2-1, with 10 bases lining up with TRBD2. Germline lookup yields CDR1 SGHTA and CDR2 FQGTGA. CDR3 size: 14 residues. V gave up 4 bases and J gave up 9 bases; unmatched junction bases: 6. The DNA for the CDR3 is TGTGCCAGCAGCTCCGGGACTAGCGCGGGTGAGCAGTTCTTC. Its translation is CASSSGTSAGEQFF. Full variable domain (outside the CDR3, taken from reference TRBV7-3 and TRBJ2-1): GAGVSQTPSNKVTEKGKYVELRCDPISGHTALYWYRQSLGQGPEFLIYFQGTGAADDSGLPNDRFFAVRPEGSVSTLKIQRTERGDSAVYLCASSSGTSAGEQFFGPGTRLTVL.

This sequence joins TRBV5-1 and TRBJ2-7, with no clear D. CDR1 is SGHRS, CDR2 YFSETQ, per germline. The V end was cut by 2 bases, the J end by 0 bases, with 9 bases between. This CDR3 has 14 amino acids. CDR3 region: CASSFEAVSYEQYF. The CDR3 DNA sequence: TGCGCCAGCAGCTTTGAGGCCGTCTCCTACGAGCAGTACTTC.

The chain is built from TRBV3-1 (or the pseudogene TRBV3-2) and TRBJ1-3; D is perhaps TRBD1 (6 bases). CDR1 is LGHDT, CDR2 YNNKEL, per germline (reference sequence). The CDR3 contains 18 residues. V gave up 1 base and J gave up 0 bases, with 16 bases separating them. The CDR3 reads CASSQGLIRGRSGNTIYF. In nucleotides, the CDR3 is TGTGCCAGCAGCCAAGGACTCATCAGGGGACGCTCTGGAAACACCATATATTTT.

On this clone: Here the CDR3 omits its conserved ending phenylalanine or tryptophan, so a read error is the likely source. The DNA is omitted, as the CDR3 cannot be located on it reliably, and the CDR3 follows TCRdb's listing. The CDR3 sequence is CASSYSPGLADLAA. The chain combines TRBV6-2 or TRBV6-3 with TRBJ2-7; no check of the table's D call, TRBD2, against the DNA was made. The CDR3 extends over 14 residues, inclusive of both ends. CDR1 is MNHEY, CDR2 SVGEGT, per germline.

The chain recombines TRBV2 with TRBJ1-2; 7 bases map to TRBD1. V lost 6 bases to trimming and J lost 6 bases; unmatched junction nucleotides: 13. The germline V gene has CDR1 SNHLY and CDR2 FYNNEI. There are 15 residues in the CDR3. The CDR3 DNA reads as TGTGCCAGCAGCTCCGATACCAGGGGGGTCGATGGCTACACCTTC. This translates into CASSSDTRGVDGYTF.

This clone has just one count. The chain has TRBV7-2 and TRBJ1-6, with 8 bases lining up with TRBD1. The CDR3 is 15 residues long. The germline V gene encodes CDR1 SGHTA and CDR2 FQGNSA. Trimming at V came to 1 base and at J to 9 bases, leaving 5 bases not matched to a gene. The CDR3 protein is CASSLVRGPGSPLHF. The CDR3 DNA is TGTGCCAGCAGCTTAGTCAGGGGGCCCGGTTCACCCCTCCACTTT.

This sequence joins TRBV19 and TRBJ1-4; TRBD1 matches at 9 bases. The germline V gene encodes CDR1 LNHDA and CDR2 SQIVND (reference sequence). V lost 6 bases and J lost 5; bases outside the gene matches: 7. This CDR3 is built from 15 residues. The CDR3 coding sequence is TGTGCCAGTAGCAGTAATACAGGGGGCAATGAAAAACTGTTTTTT. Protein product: CASSSNTGGNEKLFF.

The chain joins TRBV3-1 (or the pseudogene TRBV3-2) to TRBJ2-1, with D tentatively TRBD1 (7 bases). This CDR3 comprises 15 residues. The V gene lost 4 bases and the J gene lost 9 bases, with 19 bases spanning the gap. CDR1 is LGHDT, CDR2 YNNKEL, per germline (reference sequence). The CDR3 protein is CASSPHRGRDSEQFF. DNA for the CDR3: TGTGCCAGCAGCCCCCACAGGGGTCGGGACTCTGAGCAGTTCTTC.

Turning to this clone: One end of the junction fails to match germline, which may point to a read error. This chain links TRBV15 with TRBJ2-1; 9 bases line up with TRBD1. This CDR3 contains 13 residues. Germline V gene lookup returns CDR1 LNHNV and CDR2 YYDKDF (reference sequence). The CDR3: CATSPRLGQGELF. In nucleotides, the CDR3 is TGTGCCACTAGCCCCCGGTTGGGACAGGGAGAACTCTTC. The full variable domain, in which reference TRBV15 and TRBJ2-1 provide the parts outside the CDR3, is DAMVIQNPRYQVTQFGKPVTLSCSQTLNHNVMYWYQQKSSQAPKLLFHYYDKDFNNEADTPDNFQSRRPNTSFCFLDIRSPGLGDTAMYLCATSPRLGQGELFGPGTRLTVL.

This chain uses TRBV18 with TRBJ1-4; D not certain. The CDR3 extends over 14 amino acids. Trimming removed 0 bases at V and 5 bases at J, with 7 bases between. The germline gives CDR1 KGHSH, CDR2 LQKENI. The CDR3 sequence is CASSPPGLNEKLFF. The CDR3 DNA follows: TGTGCCAGCTCACCACCCGGTTTAAATGAAAAACTGTTTTTT.